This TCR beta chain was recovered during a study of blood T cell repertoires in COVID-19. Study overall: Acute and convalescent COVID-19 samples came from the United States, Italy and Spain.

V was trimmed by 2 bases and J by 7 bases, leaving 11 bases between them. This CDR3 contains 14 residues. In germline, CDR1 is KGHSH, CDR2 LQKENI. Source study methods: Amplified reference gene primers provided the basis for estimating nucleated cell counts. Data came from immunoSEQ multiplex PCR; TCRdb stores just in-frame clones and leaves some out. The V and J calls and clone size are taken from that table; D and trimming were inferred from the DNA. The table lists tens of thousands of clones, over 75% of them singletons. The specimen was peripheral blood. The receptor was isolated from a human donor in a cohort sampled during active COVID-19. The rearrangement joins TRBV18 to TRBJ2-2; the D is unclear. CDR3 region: CASSPAASRGELFF. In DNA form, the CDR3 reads TGTGCCAGCTCACCAGCGGCTAGTCGCGGGGAGCTGTTTTTT.